The rows below give T cell receptor beta chains drawn from one sample of a study of shared clonotypes between healthy human individuals. The repertoire was sequenced with immunoSEQ multiplex PCR; TCRdb's copy has only in-frame clones and lacks some. Altogether roughly 2.2 million clones are present, approximately 93% being singletons, with the ten largest covering under 0.45%. The sequenced material came from naive CD4+ T cells from PBMCs. Every receptor here comes from a young man in good health. Some clones in this sample may be carry-over from other donors' samples. CDR3s leave out the opening cysteine and the closing phenylalanine or tryptophan. The order of the fields is V gene, J gene, CDR3 protein.

TRBV19	TRBJ2-7	ASTRDGLSSYEQY
TRBV5-6	TRBJ2-5	ASSFVLRGSETQY
TRBV6-6	TRBJ2-3	ASRREGGDTQY
TRBV4-1	TRBJ2-5	ASSGGGYQETQY
TRBV18	TRBJ2-1	ASSPREGPYNEQF
TRBV7-9	TRBJ1-1	ASSLASTGNTEAF
TRBV9	TRBJ2-1	ASSVEALAVNEQF
TRBV5-1	TRBJ1-1	ASSRPDGGNTEAF
TRBV5-4	TRBJ2-3	ASSEGAGTSGVDTQY
TRBV6-5	TRBJ1-5	ASSYTRGGQPQH
TRBV15	TRBJ2-7	ATSRGLAASSYEQY
TRBV30	TRBJ1-1	AWSVTGTEAF
TRBV9	TRBJ2-3	ASSVGRGTDTQY
TRBV21-1	TRBJ1-3	ASSKSNSLSGNTIY
TRBV2	TRBJ1-5	ASNPDNGPQH
TRBV6-5	TRBJ1-4	ASRRQGAQWEKLF
TRBV5-4	TRBJ2-1	ASSLQGIQGEQF
TRBV18	TRBJ2-3	ASSPWDSPTDTQY
TRBV28	TRBJ1-5	ASSLWGVNQPQH
TRBV6-1	TRBJ2-7	ASSEGGFSYEQY
TRBV4-1	TRBJ1-2	ASTPTGKVGGYT
TRBV5-1	TRBJ2-7	ASSWGPQGGEQY
TRBV19	TRBJ2-6	ASSMGGSGANVLT
TRBV5-1	TRBJ2-2	ASSLEGSTGELF
TRBV5-4	TRBJ2-7	ASMKSGGTYEQY
TRBV5-1	TRBJ1-3	ASSFRTGGLNSGNTIY
TRBV30	TRBJ2-5	AWSVGVYQETQY
TRBV5-4	TRBJ2-1	ASSFLGGHNEQF
TRBV4-1	TRBJ2-1	ASSQSEGKGLVGYNEQF
TRBV10-3	TRBJ2-7	AISESHSGAYEQY
TRBV20-1	TRBJ1-2	SATGDYGYT